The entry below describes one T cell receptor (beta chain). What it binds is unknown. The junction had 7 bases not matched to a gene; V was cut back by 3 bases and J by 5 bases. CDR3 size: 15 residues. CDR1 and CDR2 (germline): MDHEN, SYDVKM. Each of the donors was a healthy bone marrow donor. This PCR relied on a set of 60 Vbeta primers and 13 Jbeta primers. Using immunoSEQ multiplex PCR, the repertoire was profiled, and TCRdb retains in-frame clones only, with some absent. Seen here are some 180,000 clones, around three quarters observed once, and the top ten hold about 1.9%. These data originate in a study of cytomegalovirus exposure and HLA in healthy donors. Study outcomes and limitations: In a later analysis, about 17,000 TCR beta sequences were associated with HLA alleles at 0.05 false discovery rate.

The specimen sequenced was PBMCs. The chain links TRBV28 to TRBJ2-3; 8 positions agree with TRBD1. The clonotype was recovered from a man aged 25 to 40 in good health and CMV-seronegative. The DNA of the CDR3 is TGTGCCAGCAGTTTTTCGCCAGGGGGCAGAGATACGCAGTATTTT. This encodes CASSFSPGGRDTQYF.